This TCR beta chain was identified in a study of metastatic and nonmetastatic thyroid tumors. Study background: For malignant and benign thyroid patients, tumor or nodule tissue and blood were the sources whose repertoires were compared.

Trimming cost V 4 bases and J 4 bases, with 22 bases left between them. This CDR3 comprises 17 residues. CDR1 is SGDLS and CDR2 is YYNGEE in the germline V gene. All patients were untreated before thyroid surgery. TCRdb reanalyzed the PCR reads via MiXCR. The sample contains about 92,000 clones, 14% to 15% of which appear only once. This clone was seen a few times. Other DNA sequences within the sample encode an identical CDR3. Input material: blood. The rearrangement links TRBV9 to TRBJ2-3; D is undetermined. The receptor was derived from a female donor with papillary thyroid cancer or a benign thyroid nodule (not recorded which). Some clones in this sample may be carry-over from other donors' samples. This CDR3 is CASSLKRGPASADTQYF. DNA for the CDR3: TGTGCCAGCAGCCTTAAACGAGGACCCGCTTCCGCAGATACGCAGTATTTT.